These 20 T cell receptor beta chains were sequenced from one sample in a study of lymphopenia after photon versus proton radiotherapy. Method: immunoSEQ multiplex PCR; TCRdb's copy keeps in-frame clones and lacks some. The data hold 25,000 to 30,000 clones, with approximately 87% observed a single time. This specimen consisted of peripheral blood, obtained from a patient treated with proton-based radiotherapy. These receptors were taken from a woman aged 60-75 years with cholangiocarcinoma. Some clones in this sample may be carry-over from other donors' samples.

This chain connects TRBV11-3 to TRBJ1-1; maybe TRBD1 (5 bases). Germline V gene sequence: CDR1 SGHNT, CDR2 YENEEA. The V gene lost 0 bases and the J gene lost 5 bases, with 7 bases spanning the gap. The length of the CDR3 is 13 residues. The CDR3 nucleotides are TGTGCCAGCAGCTTAGATGAGGGGACTGAAGCTTTCTTT. Protein: CASSLDEGTEAFF.

CDR3: CASSLDPGGGYTF. CDR3 in DNA: TGTGCCAGCAGCTTAGACCCAGGGGGTGGCTACACCTTC. This rearrangement joins TRBV7-9 to TRBJ1-2, with 7 bases aligning to TRBD1. This CDR3 is built from 13 residues. The trim removed 1 base at V and 7 bases at J, leaving 3 bases unmatched. Per the germline V gene, CDR1 is SEHNR and CDR2 is FQNEAQ (reference sequence).

This chain connects TRBV27 to TRBJ2-2; D gene uncertain. The length of the CDR3 is 14 residues. V shed 2 bases and J shed 0 bases, with 4 bases lying between them. Germline CDR1 and CDR2: MNHEY and SMNVEV (reference sequence). The CDR3 loop reads CASSLLTNTGELFF. The CDR3, as DNA: TGTGCCAGCAGTTTACTTACGAACACCGGGGAGCTGTTTTTT.

This chain uses TRBV7-6 with TRBJ2-1; D not resolved. Trimming pared 1 base from V and 0 bases from J, leaving 13 bases between. The CDR3 length is 17 residues. Germline-derived CDR1 and CDR2 are SGHVS and FNYEAQ. The CDR3 DNA follows: TGTGCCAGCAGCTTAGTGACTGCGGAGAGCTCCTACAATGAGCAGTTCTTC. The encoded protein is CASSLVTAESSYNEQFF.

This chain joins TRBV30 and TRBJ2-3, with TRBD1 matching over 7 bases. The CDR3 totals 17 residues. Germline lookup yields CDR1 GTSNPN and CDR2 SVGIG (reference sequence). The trim removed 2 bases at V and 0 bases at J, leaving 11 bases unmatched. The CDR3 sequence is CAWSPPRQGSSTDTQYF. DNA for the CDR3: TGTGCCTGGAGTCCCCCTCGACAGGGCTCTAGCACAGATACGCAGTATTTT.

In its sample, this clone was seen once. The rearrangement joins TRBV6-1 to TRBJ1-1; D perhaps matches TRBD1 (6 bases). The CDR3 length is 13 residues. Germline assignment: CDR1 MNHNS and CDR2 SASEGT. Trimming left V 7 bases short and J 1 base short, with 10 bases between. The CDR3 region has the DNA TGTGCCAGCACCCGGACAGCGAACACTGAAGCTTTCTTT. Translation: CASTRTANTEAFF.

The chain recombines TRBV10-3 with TRBJ1-2; TRBD1 agrees at 9 bases. There are 15 residues in the CDR3. The germline gives CDR1 ENHRY, CDR2 SYGVKD. The junction had 9 bases not matched to a gene; V was cut back by 5 bases and J by 5 bases. Here the CDR3 reads CAISPTGGIGYGYTF. CDR3 sequence (DNA): TGTGCCATCAGTCCCACAGGGGGCATAGGGTATGGCTACACCTTC.

The J gene is TRBJ2-7, the V gene TRBV7-2; 13 bases align to TRBD2. J was trimmed by 2 bases and V by 5 bases; bases with no gene match: 3. Germline V gene data show CDR1 as SGHTA and CDR2 as FQGNSA. The CDR3 length is 15 residues. CDR3 sequence (DNA): TGTGCCAGCAGCCCGGGACTAGCGGGACCCTACGAGCAGTACTTC. Residues: CASSPGLAGPYEQYF.

V gene TRBV27 combines with J gene TRBJ1-1, with TRBD1 matching 7 bases. This CDR3 has 14 residues. With 6 bases clipped from V and 11 bases from J, the junction kept 15 bases outside the gene matches. Looked up from germline, CDR1 is MNHEY and CDR2 is SMNVEV (reference sequence). Here the CDR3 reads CASSPWGGQVGAFF. The DNA for the CDR3 is TGTGCCAGCAGCCCCTGGGGAGGACAGGTAGGTGCTTTCTTT.

This chain connects TRBV18 to TRBJ2-2; TRBD2 is a possible D gene (5 bases). Germline V gene lookup returns CDR1 KGHSH and CDR2 LQKENI. The CDR3 totals 15 residues. Trimming pared 2 bases from V and 4 bases from J, leaving 11 bases between. In DNA form, the CDR3 reads TGTGCCAGCTCACCAAGACTACCGCCCACCGGGGAGCTGTTTTTT. Translation: CASSPRLPPTGELFF.

With respect to this clone: A far larger clone is only one base removed, so a read error is likely. V usage is TRBV29-1 and J usage is TRBJ2-7, with TRBD1 matching 10 bases. CDR1 and CDR2 (germline): SQVTM, ANQGSEA. This CDR3 has 14 amino acids. Here the CDR3 DNA reads TGCAGCGTTGATAGACAGGGGGCTGATTCACCCCTCCACTTC. Protein sequence: CSVDRQGADSPLHF.

As concerns this clone: This sample includes further DNA sequences coding for the same CDR3. V is TRBV5-6 and J is TRBJ1-2; the D gene is possibly TRBD1 (5 bases). V was pared by 4 bases and J by 4 bases, with 11 bases between. The CDR3 has 13 amino acids. In germline, CDR1 is SGHDT, CDR2 YYEEEE. The CDR3 loop is CASSPGQGYGYTF. The CDR3 DNA reads as TGTGCCAGCAGCCCCGGGCAGGGCTATGGCTACACCTTC.

The chain uses TRBV9 and TRBJ1-3; D is unclear. The CDR3 contains 13 residues. Per the germline V gene, CDR1 is SGDLS and CDR2 is YYNGEE. V shed 4 bases and J shed 4 bases, with 9 bases lying between them. The CDR3 DNA is TGTGCCAGCAGCCAAGCATCAGGAAACACCATATATTTT. It translates to CASSQASGNTIYF.

This sequence joins TRBV30 and TRBJ1-2, with 7 bases fitting TRBD1. The CDR3 has 13 residues. Germline trimming cut 3 bases from V and 8 bases from J; bases unmatched to any gene: 9. Looked up from germline, CDR1 is GTSNPN and CDR2 is SVGIG (reference sequence). The CDR3: CAWSQGGTAGYTF. The CDR3 DNA is TGTGCCTGGAGCCAGGGGGGGACAGCCGGCTACACCTTC.

This CDR3 reads CASTNRGGNQPQHF. CDR3 DNA sequence: TGTGCCAGTACGAACAGGGGTGGCAATCAGCCCCAGCATTTT. This chain joins TRBV19 and TRBJ1-5; 7 positions agree with TRBD1. CDR1 and CDR2 from the germline V gene are LNHDA and SQIVND (reference sequence). J gave up 2 bases and V 7 bases, and 5 bases lay outside the gene matches. The CDR3 contains 14 residues. The whole variable domain, remainder taken from reference TRBV19 and TRBJ1-5, is DGGITQSPKYLFRKEGQNVTLSCEQNLNHDAMYWYRQDPGQGLRLIYYSQIVNDFQKGDIAEGYSVSREKKESFPLTVTSAQKNPTAFYLCASTNRGGNQPQHFGDGTRLSIL.

This clone came up a few times. The genes are TRBV18 and TRBJ2-1; TRBD1 might be the D (5 bases). CDR1 is KGHSH, CDR2 LQKENI, per germline. The CDR3 loop spans 15 amino acids. V dropped 1 base and J dropped 4 bases, with 11 bases sitting between them. CDR3 DNA sequence: TGTGCCAGCTCACCACAGGGGTTGGAGTACAATGAGCAGTTCTTC. Translation gives CASSPQGLEYNEQFF.

The chain is built from TRBV10-3 and TRBJ2-3; no firm D call. The germline CDR1 and CDR2 sequences are ENHRY and SYGVKD. V was trimmed by 3 bases and J by 4 bases, leaving 8 bases between them. The CDR3 runs to 13 residues. The CDR3 sequence is CAISDYSADTQYF. The CDR3 nucleotides are TGTGCCATCAGTGATTATTCGGCAGATACGCAGTATTTT.

This sequence joins TRBV10-2 and TRBJ2-3; no definite D call. Germline V gene sequence: CDR1 WSHSY, CDR2 SAAADI. Trimming removed 7 bases at V and 0 bases at J, with 11 bases between. The CDR3 totals 14 residues. The CDR3 here is CASKLRPSTDTQYF. In DNA form, the CDR3 reads TGCGCCAGCAAACTACGTCCTAGCACAGATACGCAGTATTTT.

The chain recombines TRBV7-2 with TRBJ2-1; TRBD1 might be the D (6 bases). The germline gives CDR1 SGHTA, CDR2 FQGNSA. This CDR3 has 15 residues. The germline V and J ends were trimmed by 3 bases and 0 bases, with 9 bases remaining between them. CDR3 amino acids: CASSFAGDSYNEQFF. The CDR3 region has the DNA TGTGCCAGCAGCTTCGCAGGGGACTCCTACAATGAGCAGTTCTTC. Combining the CDR3 with reference TRBV7-2 and TRBJ2-1 gives the whole variable domain GAGVSQSPSNKVTEKGKDVELRCDPISGHTALYWYRQSLGQGLEFLIYFQGNSAPDKSGLPSDRFSAERTGGSVSTLTIQRTQQEDSAVYLCASSFAGDSYNEQFFGPGTRLTVL.

V gene TRBV4-1 combines with J gene TRBJ2-2; TRBD2 matches at 15 bases. CDR1 is MGHRA and CDR2 is YSYEKL in the germline V gene. J was trimmed by 8 bases and V by 6 bases; bases with no gene match: 7. The CDR3 runs 16 residues. The CDR3 DNA follows: TGCGCCAGCAGGAAAGGACTAGCGGGAGGGGGTGGGGAGCTGTTTTTT. Amino acids: CASRKGLAGGGGELFF.